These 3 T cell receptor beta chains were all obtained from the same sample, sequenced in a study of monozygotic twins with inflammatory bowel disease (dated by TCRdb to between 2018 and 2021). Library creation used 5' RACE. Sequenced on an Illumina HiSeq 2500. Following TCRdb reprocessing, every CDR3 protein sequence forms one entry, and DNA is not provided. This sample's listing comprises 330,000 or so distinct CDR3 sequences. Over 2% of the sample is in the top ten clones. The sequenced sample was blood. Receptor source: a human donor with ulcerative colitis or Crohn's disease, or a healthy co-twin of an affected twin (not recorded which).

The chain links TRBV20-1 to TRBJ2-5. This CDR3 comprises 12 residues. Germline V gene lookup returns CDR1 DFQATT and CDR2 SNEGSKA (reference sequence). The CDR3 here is CSASAEQETQYF.

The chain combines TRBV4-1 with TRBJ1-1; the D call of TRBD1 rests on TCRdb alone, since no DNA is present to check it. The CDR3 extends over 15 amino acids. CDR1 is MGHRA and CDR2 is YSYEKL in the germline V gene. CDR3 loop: CASSQAGQGAGEAFF.

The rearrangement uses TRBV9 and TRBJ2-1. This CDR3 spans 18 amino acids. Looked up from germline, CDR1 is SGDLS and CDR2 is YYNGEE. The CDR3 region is CASSVVSDQGSAYNEQFF.